Following are 26 T cell receptor beta chains from one sample sequenced in a study of blood T cell repertoires in COVID-19. Generated by immunoSEQ multiplex PCR, the TCRdb table keeps only in-frame clones and is missing some. The sample lists more than 300,000 clones; roughly 88% were seen once. The sequencing input was peripheral blood. These receptors were obtained from a woman aged 50 to 65 with acute or convalescent COVID-19.

The CDR3: CATSDPTVAQPQHF. For the CDR3, the DNA is TGTGCCACCAGTGATCCGACAGTAGCCCAGCCCCAGCATTTT. This chain uses TRBV24-1 with TRBJ1-5, with a weak D call TRBD1 (5 bases). Germline V CDR1 and CDR2: KGHDR, SFDVKD. The CDR3 consists of 14 residues. Trimming pared 3 bases from V and 7 bases from J, leaving 12 bases between.

This rearrangement joins TRBV9 to TRBJ1-2; 7 bases map to TRBD1. Germline V gene lookup returns CDR1 SGDLS and CDR2 YYNGEE. After removal of 4 bases from V and 4 bases from J, the junction contained 1 base not matched to a gene. This CDR3 contains 12 residues. CDR3 nucleotides: TGTGCCAGCAGCCGGGACAGCTATGGCTACACCTTC. Residues: CASSRDSYGYTF.

The chain uses TRBV4-1 and TRBJ2-7; TRBD2 agrees at 15 bases. From germline, CDR1 is MGHRA and CDR2 YSYEKL. With 4 bases clipped from V and 4 bases from J, the junction kept 17 bases outside the gene matches. This CDR3 has 20 residues. The CDR3 sequence: CASSLSGSGLAGGGKYEQYF. For the CDR3, the DNA is TGCGCCAGCAGCCTTAGCGGATCGGGACTAGCGGGAGGAGGGAAGTACGAGCAGTACTTC.

The gene calls are TRBV6-5 and TRBJ1-5, with D perhaps TRBD1 (6 bases). V was shortened by 5 bases and J by 3 bases, with 14 bases between the two germline ends. The CDR3 contains 15 residues. Per the germline V gene, CDR1 is MNHEY and CDR2 is SVGAGI. CDR3 nucleotides: TGTGCCAGCAGTCCTACAGGGAGTTACAATCAGCCCCAGCATTTT. Translating gives CASSPTGSYNQPQHF.

This clone came up once. This rearrangement joins TRBV30 to TRBJ2-7; no clear D. The CDR3 covers 12 residues. In germline, CDR1 is GTSNPN, CDR2 SVGIG (reference sequence). Trimming took off 1 base at V and 6 bases at J, with 10 bases between the two ends. CDR3 sequence reads: CAWSAPGIEQYF. The CDR3 DNA sequence: TGTGCCTGGAGTGCACCCGGTATCGAGCAGTACTTC. The full variable domain, its missing parts supplied by reference TRBV30 and TRBJ2-7, is SQTIHQWPATLVQPVGSPLSLECTVEGTSNPNLYWYRQAAGRGLQLLFYSVGIGQISSEVPQNLSASRPQDRQFILSSKKLLLSDSGFYLCAWSAPGIEQYFGPGTRLTVT.

The chain joins TRBV7-2 to TRBJ2-1; D not certain. Per germline, CDR1 SGHTA and CDR2 FQGNSA. The CDR3 runs to 11 residues. V gave up 5 bases and J gave up 10 bases, with 9 bases separating them. CDR3 nucleotide sequence: TGTGCCAGCAGCCGGAGTCCGGAGCAGTTCTTC. Translation gives CASSRSPEQFF.

The CDR3 nucleotides read TGTGCCAGCAGTTTGGCGGGGAATTCACCCCTCCACTTT. Protein: CASSLAGNSPLHF. V and J are TRBV9 and TRBJ1-6; no definite D call. The CDR3 contains 13 residues. The V gene's germline CDR1 is SGDLS and CDR2 YYNGEE. Trimming removed 5 bases at V and 7 bases at J, with 10 bases between.

This chain connects TRBV5-4 to TRBJ2-1; TRBD2 agrees at 11 bases. The CDR3 totals 14 residues. Losses at the gene ends were 3 bases for V and 13 bases for J; bases not matched to a gene: 9. Germline V lookup: CDR1 SGHNT, CDR2 YYREEE (reference sequence). CDR3 coding DNA: TGTGCCAGCAGCTGGGAGCGACTAGCGGGACCACAGTTCTTC. This translates into CASSWERLAGPQFF.

This clone was recorded once. The rearrangement links TRBV18 to TRBJ1-1; D perhaps matches TRBD1 (5 bases). The CDR3 has 14 residues. V was trimmed by 5 bases and J by 8 bases, leaving 18 bases between them. Germline V CDR1 and CDR2: KGHSH, LQKENI. The CDR3 nucleotides are TGTGCCAGCTCAATCAGGGTCGAGTCGATCGAAGCTTTCTTT. Encoded protein: CASSIRVESIEAFF.

This clone was counted only a few times. This sequence joins TRBV6-6 and TRBJ1-2; maybe TRBD1 (6 bases). The ends were cut back, 6 bases at V and 0 bases at J, with 14 bases in the middle. CDR3 length: 15 residues. Germline loops: CDR1 MNHNY, CDR2 SVGAGI (reference sequence). In DNA, the CDR3 is TGTGCCAGCAGATTAGGGGGGGGAGCTAACTATGGCTACACCTTC. Translation: CASRLGGGANYGYTF.

This chain connects TRBV30 to TRBJ2-2; 10 bases are shared with TRBD2. CDR3 length equals 15 residues. V shed 2 bases, J shed 5 bases, and the junction held 5 bases outside the gene matches. Per the germline V gene, CDR1 is GTSNPN and CDR2 is SVGIG (reference sequence). CDR3 DNA sequence: TGTGCCTGGAGTTCTCTAGCGGGAGTAACCGGGGAGCTGTTTTTT. The encoded protein is CAWSSLAGVTGELFF.

This clone has only one observation. V and J are TRBV7-9 and TRBJ2-4, with 11 bases that match TRBD2. Germline V lookup: CDR1 SEHNR, CDR2 FQNEAQ (reference sequence). The junction had 14 bases not matched to a gene; V was cut back by 5 bases and J by 5 bases. The CDR3 has 18 amino acids. CDR3 residues: CASSQVRPSGRYENIQYF. The CDR3 DNA sequence: TGTGCCAGCAGCCAAGTGAGGCCTAGCGGGAGGTATGAAAACATTCAGTACTTC. Variable domain in full (rest from reference TRBV7-9 and TRBJ2-4): DTGVSQNPRHKITKRGQNVTFRCDPISEHNRLYWYRQTLGQGPEFLTYFQNEAQLEKSRLLSDRFSAERPKGSFSTLEIQRTEQGDSAMYLCASSQVRPSGRYENIQYFGAGTRLSVL.

The chain recombines TRBV5-4 with TRBJ2-7; 10 nucleotides line up with TRBD2. In germline, CDR1 is SGHNT, CDR2 YYREEE (reference sequence). Trimming at V came to 4 bases and at J to 0 bases, leaving 4 bases not matched to a gene. The CDR3 sequence is 15 residues long. The DNA for the CDR3 is TGTGCCAGCAGCCCCAGCGGGAGGGCCTCCTACGAGCAGTACTTC. It is translated as CASSPSGRASYEQYF.

This chain joins TRBV7-9 and TRBJ1-4; a weak D match, TRBD1 (6 bases). Germline V gene data show CDR1 as SEHNR and CDR2 as FQNEAQ (reference sequence). V was pared by 6 bases and J by 6 bases, with 17 bases between. The CDR3 totals 15 residues. The CDR3 region is CASSISRGSDEKLFF. The CDR3 region has the DNA TGTGCCAGCAGTATCTCCAGGGGTAGCGATGAAAAACTGTTTTTT.

V and J are TRBV24-1 and TRBJ1-5, with D possibly matching TRBD1 (5 bases). Germline values: CDR1 KGHDR, CDR2 SFDVKD. The CDR3 sequence is 16 residues long. Trimming shortened V by 3 bases and J by 0 bases, and 11 bases separated the two germline ends. CDR3 DNA: TGTGCCACCAGTGATCAGGGCCATAATAGCAATCAGCCCCAGCATTTT. Translating it yields CATSDQGHNSNQPQHF.

The chain employs TRBV5-1 and TRBJ2-7; maybe TRBD1 (5 bases). Germline V gives CDR1 SGHRS, CDR2 YFSETQ. Trimming pared 0 bases from V and 4 bases from J, leaving 11 bases between. The CDR3 covers 14 residues. CDR3 DNA sequence: TGCGCCAGCAGCTTGGGAATACAGGCGTACGAGCAGTACTTC. Translation: CASSLGIQAYEQYF.

This sequence joins TRBV7-9 and TRBJ2-1, with D perhaps TRBD1 (6 bases). The CDR3 totals 16 residues. Per germline, CDR1 SEHNR and CDR2 FQNEAQ (reference sequence). Trimming cost V 2 bases and J 7 bases, with 18 bases left between them. The CDR3 region is CASSLKGQGRGNEQFF. Here the CDR3 DNA reads TGTGCCAGCAGCTTAAAGGGACAAGGGCGTGGTAATGAGCAGTTCTTC.

The gene calls are TRBV4-2 and TRBJ2-2; D is unclear. CDR3 size: 13 residues. Germline CDR1 LGHNA, CDR2 YNFKEQ. V lost 3 bases to trimming and J lost 5 bases, with 7 bases between them. CDR3 loop: CASSQERTGELFF. Here the CDR3 DNA reads TGTGCCAGCAGCCAGGAGAGAACCGGGGAGCTGTTTTTT.

This clone has only a few counts. V usage is TRBV4-1 and J usage is TRBJ2-3; D gene ambiguous. From germline, CDR1 is MGHRA and CDR2 YSYEKL. Trimming cost V 2 bases and J 5 bases, with 8 bases left between them. The CDR3 length is 13 residues. CDR3 bases: TGCGCCAGCAGCCAACAGGAAAGAGATACGCAGTATTTT. It codes for CASSQQERDTQYF.

The CDR3 DNA sequence: TGTGCCAGCACTAGCGGGAGGGCCGAGCAGTTCTTC. Protein: CASTSGRAEQFF. The V gene is TRBV27, the J gene TRBJ2-1, with 12 bases that match TRBD2. The CDR3 has 12 residues. V shed 7 bases and J 10 bases; nucleotides not matched to a gene: 2. Germline V gene lookup returns CDR1 MNHEY and CDR2 SMNVEV (reference sequence).

The rearrangement uses TRBV5-1 and TRBJ2-1; 10 bases are shared with TRBD2. From germline, CDR1 is SGHRS and CDR2 YFSETQ. V was pared by 0 bases and J by 4 bases, with 13 bases of the junction left unmatched. This CDR3 comprises 19 residues. DNA for the CDR3: TGCGCCAGCAGCTTGGGAGTATTTAGCGGGAGGTTATTATACAATGAGCAGTTCTTC. This gives the protein CASSLGVFSGRLLYNEQFF.

The rearrangement uses TRBV20-1 and TRBJ2-1; D is ambiguous. Trimming left V 6 bases short and J 7 bases short, with 16 bases between. Germline CDR1 and CDR2: DFQATT and SNEGSKA (reference sequence). There are 13 residues in the CDR3. The CDR3 region is CSASEEPFNEQFF. As DNA, the CDR3 is TGCAGTGCCAGTGAGGAGCCATTTAATGAGCAGTTCTTC.

The genes are TRBV30 and TRBJ2-7; D not resolved. V gave up 3 bases and J gave up 4 bases, with 4 bases separating them. Germline assignment: CDR1 GTSNPN and CDR2 SVGIG (reference sequence). This CDR3 has 10 residues. CDR3 sequence: CAWSGYEQYF. The CDR3 region has the DNA TGTGCCTGGAGCGGTTACGAGCAGTACTTC.

This chain links TRBV3-1 (or the pseudogene TRBV3-2) with TRBJ1-2, with 7 positions matching TRBD1. V lost 1 base and J lost 4; bases outside the gene matches: 3. CDR3 length equals 14 residues. Germline assignment: CDR1 LGHDT and CDR2 YNNKEL (reference sequence). CDR3 region: CASSQVTGFYGYTF. Written as DNA, the CDR3 is TGTGCCAGCAGCCAAGTGACAGGGTTCTATGGCTACACCTTC.

V and J are TRBV2 and TRBJ1-1, with 10 bases lining up with TRBD1. V dropped 3 bases and J dropped 7; count of bases not matched to a gene: 8. Germline CDR1 is SNHLY and CDR2 is FYNNEI. The CDR3 covers 15 residues. CDR3 residues: CASSEDSGTGVEAFF. The CDR3 DNA reads TGTGCCAGCAGTGAGGACTCCGGGACAGGGGTTGAAGCTTTCTTT.

The rearrangement joins TRBV30 to TRBJ1-2, with D unclear. Trimming cost V 3 bases and J 1 base, with 6 bases left between them. The CDR3 runs 12 residues. Germline CDR1 is GTSNPN and CDR2 is SVGIG (reference sequence). The CDR3 region has the DNA TGTGCCTGGAGCCTCCTTAACTATGGCTACACCTTC. Protein: CAWSLLNYGYTF.